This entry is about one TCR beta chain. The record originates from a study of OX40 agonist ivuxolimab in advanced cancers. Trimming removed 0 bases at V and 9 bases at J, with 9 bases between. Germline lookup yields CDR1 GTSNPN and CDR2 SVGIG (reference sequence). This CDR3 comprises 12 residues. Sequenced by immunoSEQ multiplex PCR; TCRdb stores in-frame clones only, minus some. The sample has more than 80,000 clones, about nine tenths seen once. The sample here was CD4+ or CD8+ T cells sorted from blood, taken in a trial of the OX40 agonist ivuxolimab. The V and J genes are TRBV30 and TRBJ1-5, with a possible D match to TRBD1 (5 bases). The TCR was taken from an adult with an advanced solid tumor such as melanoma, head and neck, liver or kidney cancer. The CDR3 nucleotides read TGTGCCTGGAGTGTAACAGGACTGCCCCAGCATTTT. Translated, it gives CAWSVTGLPQHF.